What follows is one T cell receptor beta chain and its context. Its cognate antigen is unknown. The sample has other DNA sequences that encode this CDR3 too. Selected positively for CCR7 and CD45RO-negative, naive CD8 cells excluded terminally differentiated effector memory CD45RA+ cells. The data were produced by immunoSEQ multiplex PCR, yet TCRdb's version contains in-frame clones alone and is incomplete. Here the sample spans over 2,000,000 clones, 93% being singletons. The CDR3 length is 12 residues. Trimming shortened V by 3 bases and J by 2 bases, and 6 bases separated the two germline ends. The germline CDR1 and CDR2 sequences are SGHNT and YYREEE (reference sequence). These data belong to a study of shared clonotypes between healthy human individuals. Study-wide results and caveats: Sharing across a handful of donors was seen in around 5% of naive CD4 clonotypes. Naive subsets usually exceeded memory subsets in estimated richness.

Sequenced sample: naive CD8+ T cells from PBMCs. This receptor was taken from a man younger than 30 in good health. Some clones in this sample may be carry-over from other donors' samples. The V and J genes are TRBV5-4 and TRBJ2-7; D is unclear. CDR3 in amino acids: CASSSSTYEQYF. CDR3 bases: TGTGCCAGCAGCTCCTCGACCTACGAGCAGTACTTC.